A single sample is the source of the 22 T cell receptor beta chains below, sequenced in a study of blood T cell repertoires in COVID-19. Generated by immunoSEQ multiplex PCR, the TCRdb table keeps only in-frame clones and is missing some. Of approximately 58,000 clones detected, 75% to 80% appear once; the ten largest clones hold about 39%. Sequencing was done on a sample of peripheral blood. Receptors were obtained from a man between 65 and 79 years old with active or convalescent COVID-19.

This clone has a handful of counts. The chain is built from TRBV6-5 and TRBJ2-7; 8 nucleotides line up with TRBD1. The germline V gene has CDR1 MNHEY and CDR2 SVGAGI. The CDR3 is 15 amino acids. Trimming removed 10 bases from V and 5 bases from J; junction bases left unmatched: 16. CDR3 amino acids: CATPKPRGRSHEQYF. The DNA of the CDR3 is TGTGCCACTCCCAAACCCAGGGGGCGCAGCCACGAGCAGTACTTC.

This chain links TRBV7-2 with TRBJ1-5, with unresolved D. This CDR3 has 13 amino acids. V dropped 1 base and J dropped 8 bases, with 9 bases sitting between them. Germline-derived CDR1 and CDR2 are SGHTA and FQGNSA. The CDR3 loop reads CASSLGRGEPQHF. The CDR3 DNA is TGTGCCAGCAGCTTAGGACGGGGAGAGCCCCAGCATTTT.

V is TRBV5-4 and J is TRBJ2-1; D may be TRBD2 (6 bases). Between the trimmed V and J ends, which lost 1 base and 8 bases, there was a span of 10 bases. CDR3 size: 13 residues. Germline loops: CDR1 SGHNT, CDR2 YYREEE (reference sequence). The CDR3 DNA sequence: TGTGCCAGCAGCTTGCATAGCGGTTATGAGCAGTTCTTC. Translating gives CASSLHSGYEQFF. Complete variable domain (other parts from reference TRBV5-4 and TRBJ2-1): ETGVTQSPTHLIKTRGQQVTLRCSSQSGHNTVSWYQQALGQGPQFIFQYYREEENGRGNFPPRFSGLQFPNYSSELNVNALELDDSALYLCASSLHSGYEQFFGPGTRLTVL.

This chain joins TRBV5-5 and TRBJ1-2; 10 bases fit TRBD1. The germline V gene has CDR1 SGHKS and CDR2 YYEKEE (reference sequence). This CDR3 contains 15 residues. V trimming: 3 bases; J trimming: 2 bases; junction bases outside the gene matches: 4. Written as DNA, the CDR3 is TGTGCCAGCAGCTCCCCGGGACAGGGGAACTATGGCTACACCTTC. Translation: CASSSPGQGNYGYTF. Full variable domain (missing parts from reference TRBV5-5 and TRBJ1-2): DAGVTQSPTHLIKTRGQQVTLRCSPISGHKSVSWYQQVLGQGPQFIFQYYEKEERGRGNFPDRFSARQFPNYSSELNVNALLLGDSALYLCASSSPGQGNYGYTFGSGTRLTVV.

This chain uses TRBV6-2 or TRBV6-3 with TRBJ2-1; 7 positions agree with TRBD1. Germline values: CDR1 MNHEY, CDR2 SVGEGT. Unmatched junction bases numbered 4, after V lost 5 bases and J lost 0 bases. The CDR3 is 15 residues long. In DNA form, the CDR3 reads TGTGCCAGCAGTCTACAGGGGAGCTCCTACAATGAGCAGTTCTTC. Encoded protein: CASSLQGSSYNEQFF.

Worth noting for this clone: In the same sample, other DNA sequences code for this CDR3. The chain couples TRBV5-1 to TRBJ2-3; 10 nucleotides align to TRBD2. The CDR3 has 15 residues. Germline CDR1 reads SGHRS; CDR2 reads YFSETQ. Trimming cost V 4 bases and J 4 bases; bases outside gene matches: 6. Here the CDR3 DNA reads TGCGCCAGCAGCCCGACTAGCGGGTCGGCAGATACGCAGTATTTT. It specifies CASSPTSGSADTQYF.

This chain links TRBV6-2 or TRBV6-3 with TRBJ2-2; D might be TRBD2 (6 bases). This CDR3 has 19 residues. The V gene's germline CDR1 is MNHEY and CDR2 SVGEGT. Trimming removed 2 bases from V and 3 bases from J, with 22 bases in between. CDR3 nucleotides: TGTGCCAGCAGTTACCCTAGCCTGGGTGGGGGACTGGACACCGGGGAGCTGTTTTTT. It translates to CASSYPSLGGGLDTGELFF.

V usage is TRBV3-1 (or the pseudogene TRBV3-2) and J usage is TRBJ2-6; perhaps TRBD2 as D (6 bases). This CDR3 region has 16 residues. Per germline, CDR1 LGHDT and CDR2 YNNKEL (reference sequence). V was trimmed by 1 base and J by 1 base, leaving 8 bases between them. CDR3 DNA: TGTGCCAGCAGCCAAGCTGGGGGGTCTGGGGCCAACGTCCTGACTTTC. Translated: CASSQAGGSGANVLTF.

V is TRBV3-1 (or the pseudogene TRBV3-2) and J is TRBJ1-4, with a tentative D call TRBD1 (6 bases). V shed 0 bases and J shed 10 bases, with 15 bases lying between them. Germline-derived CDR1 and CDR2 are LGHDT and YNNKEL (reference sequence). This CDR3 is built from 15 residues. The CDR3 DNA follows: TGTGCCAGCAGCCAAGATCCACAGGGACCCCGAAAACTGTTTTTT. Its translation is CASSQDPQGPRKLFF.

The chain combines TRBV28 with TRBJ2-3, with 12 positions matching TRBD1. In germline, CDR1 is MDHEN, CDR2 SYDVKM. The CDR3 has 18 residues. V gave up 2 bases and J gave up 4 bases; unmatched junction bases: 10. DNA for the CDR3: TGTGCCAGCAGTTTAAAACCGGGACAGGGGGCCGTCGCAGATACGCAGTATTTT. Translating it yields CASSLKPGQGAVADTQYF.

This clone was seen a single time. CDR3 bases: TGTGCCAGCAGTGGCACCGGTGGGACAGGGGACGGTTGGGCAGATACGCAGTATTTT. This encodes CASSGTGGTGDGWADTQYF. The gene calls are TRBV6-1 and TRBJ2-3, with 10 bases matching TRBD1. CDR1 is MNHNS, CDR2 SASEGT, per germline. The CDR3 has 19 amino acids. J was trimmed by 4 bases and V by 4 bases; bases with no gene match: 17.

This clone turned up a few times. The V and J genes are TRBV15 and TRBJ1-3; tentatively, D is TRBD1 (6 bases). There are 16 residues in the CDR3. Trimming cost V 0 bases and J 3 bases, with 12 bases left between them. The V gene's germline CDR1 is LNHNV and CDR2 YYDKDF (reference sequence). The CDR3 region is CATSRDRGGSGNTIYF. Written as DNA, the CDR3 is TGTGCCACCAGCAGAGATCGAGGGGGTAGTGGAAACACCATATATTTT.

This clone was counted between two and nine times. The gene calls are TRBV7-9 and TRBJ2-7; TRBD2 is a possible D gene (6 bases). V was pared by 5 bases and J by 0 bases, with 14 bases between. Germline V gene data show CDR1 as SEHNR and CDR2 as FQNEAQ (reference sequence). The CDR3 is 15 amino acids. CDR3 nucleotide sequence: TGTGCCAGCAGCCCTACAGGACTATACTCCTACGAGCAGTACTTC. Translating gives CASSPTGLYSYEQYF. Drawing the rest from reference TRBV7-9 and TRBJ2-7, the complete variable domain is DTGVSQNPRHKITKRGQNVTFRCDPISEHNRLYWYRQTLGQGPEFLTYFQNEAQLEKSRLLSDRFSAERPKGSFSTLEIQRTEQGDSAMYLCASSPTGLYSYEQYFGPGTRLTVT.

This chain connects TRBV28 to TRBJ1-6; 8 bases match TRBD1. Germline V gene sequence: CDR1 MDHEN, CDR2 SYDVKM. The CDR3 length is 14 residues. J gave up 9 bases and V 6 bases, and 7 bases lay outside the gene matches. In DNA form, the CDR3 reads TGTGCCAGCAGGGGACAGGAATTGGTTTCACCCCTCCACTTT. Protein product: CASRGQELVSPLHF.

The chain is built from TRBV7-9 and TRBJ2-3; 8 positions agree with TRBD1. Germline V gene data show CDR1 as SEHNR and CDR2 as FQNEAQ (reference sequence). This CDR3 comprises 15 residues. V dropped 0 bases and J dropped 5; count of bases not matched to a gene: 4. The chain's CDR3 is CASSLAQGAVDTQYF. The CDR3 DNA sequence: TGTGCCAGCAGCTTAGCGCAGGGGGCTGTAGATACGCAGTATTTT.

V is TRBV5-1 and J is TRBJ2-1, with 7 bases aligning to TRBD2. The CDR3 is made up of 14 amino acids. After removal of 0 bases from V and 7 bases from J, the junction contained 4 bases not matched to a gene. CDR1 is SGHRS and CDR2 is YFSETQ in the germline V gene. Written as DNA, the CDR3 is TGCGCCAGCAGCTTGGGGGAGGGAGGAAATGAGCAGTTCTTC. Its protein product is CASSLGEGGNEQFF.

This clone was seen once. J is TRBJ1-5 and V is TRBV6-5, with D maybe TRBD1 (5 bases). V shed 7 bases and J shed 6 bases, with 16 bases lying between them. This CDR3 spans 14 amino acids. Germline V gene lookup returns CDR1 MNHEY and CDR2 SVGAGI. The CDR3 loop reads CASTGGVITQPQHF. The CDR3 coding sequence is TGTGCCAGCACCGGGGGAGTAATTACTCAGCCCCAGCATTTT.

This chain joins TRBV24-1 and TRBJ1-5; tentative D call: TRBD1 (5 bases). Germline assignment: CDR1 KGHDR and CDR2 SFDVKD. The CDR3 is made up of 12 amino acids. V dropped 9 bases and J dropped 2 bases, with 7 bases sitting between them. CDR3 DNA sequence: TGTGCCACCGGACAAGGCAATCAGCCCCAGCATTTT. It specifies CATGQGNQPQHF.

This sequence joins TRBV19 and TRBJ2-7; 8 nucleotides align to TRBD1. Germline values: CDR1 LNHDA, CDR2 SQIVND (reference sequence). Trimming took 4 bases from V and 4 from J; bases not matched to a gene: 0. The CDR3 is 12 residues long. CDR3 protein: CASSRDRYEQYF. CDR3 bases: TGTGCCAGTAGTAGGGACAGGTACGAGCAGTACTTC.

The genes are TRBV3-1 (or the pseudogene TRBV3-2) and TRBJ2-5; D gene ambiguous. Deletions cut 2 bases from V and 7 bases from J, with 8 bases between. This CDR3 spans 12 amino acids. CDR1 and CDR2 (germline): LGHDT, YNNKEL (reference sequence). CDR3 loop: CASSQQVRTQYF. CDR3 nucleotide sequence: TGTGCCAGCAGCCAACAAGTCAGGACCCAGTACTTC.

CDR3 region: CASSLVSVTGMDGGELFF. The CDR3, as DNA: TGTGCCAGCAGCTTAGTGTCTGTGACGGGGATGGACGGCGGGGAGCTGTTTTTT. The rearrangement uses TRBV11-3 and TRBJ2-2, with D possibly matching TRBD2 (5 bases). Germline V gives CDR1 SGHNT, CDR2 YENEEA. The CDR3 covers 18 residues. V dropped 1 base and J dropped 7 bases, with 22 bases sitting between them.

The V call is TRBV10-2, the J call TRBJ2-3; 11 bases align to TRBD2. Germline V gene lookup returns CDR1 WSHSY and CDR2 SAAADI. V trimming: 6 bases; J trimming: 5 bases; junction bases outside the gene matches: 10. This CDR3 spans 16 amino acids. The CDR3 DNA sequence: TGCGCCAGCAGACCACTTAGCGGGGGGGCAGGAGATACGCAGTATTTT. The encoded protein is CASRPLSGGAGDTQYF.